This T cell receptor beta chain comes out of a study of blood T cell repertoires in COVID-19. Study as a whole: Some COVID-19 samples were acute and others convalescent; all came from the United States, Italy and Spain. Sample material is recorded as cDNA or gDNA derived from T cells, B-cell-depleted T cells, or PBMCs.

It was during active infection that Seattle patients were enrolled and then longitudinally followed. Germline CDR1 and CDR2: KGHSH and LQKENI. V lost 3 bases, J lost 5 bases, and 7 bases stayed unmatched. This CDR3 spans 14 amino acids. Per the original methods: Reference gene primer amplification in the assay estimated nucleated cell counts. TCRdb's table, derived via immunoSEQ multiplex PCR, lists solely in-frame clones and lacks some. V, J and clone size derive from that table, while D and trimming were established from the DNA sequence. The sample includes roughly 180,000 clones, about 81% of them seen just once.

The chain employs TRBV18 and TRBJ2-7, with TRBD2 matching over 7 bases. This receptor was taken from a woman older than 75 with COVID-19, enrolled during active disease. The sample consisted of peripheral blood. In nucleotides, the CDR3 is TGTGCCAGCTCACCGACGCGGGAGCTCGACGAGCAGTACTTC. Amino acids: CASSPTRELDEQYF. Full variable domain (outside the CDR3, taken from reference TRBV18 and TRBJ2-7): NAGVMQNPRHLVRRRGQEARLRCSPMKGHSHVYWYRQLPEEGLKFMVYLQKENIIDESGMPKERFSAEFPKEGPSILRIQQVVRGDSAAYFCASSPTRELDEQYFGPGTRLTVT.